Included here is one TCR beta chain sequence, with context. This sample stems from a study of blood T cell repertoires in COVID-19. Assay used: immunoSEQ multiplex PCR; TCRdb lists only in-frame clones, some missing. The sample contains about 70,000 clones, about 86% of which appear only once. The CDR3 contains 15 residues. With 7 bases removed from V and 8 bases from J, the gap between germline ends came to 18 bases. CDR1 is MNHEY, CDR2 SMNVEV, per germline (reference sequence). The sequenced sample was peripheral blood. This chain connects TRBV27 to TRBJ1-6; a weak D match, TRBD1 (5 bases). This receptor was identified in a human donor in a cohort sampled during active COVID-19. The CDR3 DNA follows: TGTGCCAGCAAGGAACCCAGGGTTTTACATTCACCCCTCCACTTT. Translation gives CASKEPRVLHSPLHF.